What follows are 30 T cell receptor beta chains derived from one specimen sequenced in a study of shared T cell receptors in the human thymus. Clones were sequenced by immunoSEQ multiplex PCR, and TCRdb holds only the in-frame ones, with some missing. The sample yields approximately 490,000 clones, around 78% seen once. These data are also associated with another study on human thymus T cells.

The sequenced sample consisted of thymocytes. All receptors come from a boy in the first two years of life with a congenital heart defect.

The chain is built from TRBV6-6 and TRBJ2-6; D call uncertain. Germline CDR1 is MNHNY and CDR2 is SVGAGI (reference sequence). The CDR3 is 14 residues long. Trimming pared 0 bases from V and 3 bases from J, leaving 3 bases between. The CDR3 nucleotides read TGTGCCAGCAGTTACTCGAGTGGGGCCAACGTCCTGACTTTC. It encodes CASSYSSGANVLTF.

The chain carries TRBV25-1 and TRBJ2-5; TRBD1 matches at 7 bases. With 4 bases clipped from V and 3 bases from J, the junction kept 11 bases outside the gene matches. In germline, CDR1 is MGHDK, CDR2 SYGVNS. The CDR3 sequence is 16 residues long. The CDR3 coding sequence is TGTGCCAGCAGTGGGGGCGACAGGGTTGGTGAAGAGACCCAGTACTTC. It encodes CASSGGDRVGEETQYF. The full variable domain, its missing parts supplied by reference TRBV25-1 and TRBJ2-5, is EADIYQTPRYLVIGTGKKITLECSQTMGHDKMYWYQQDPGMELHLIHYSYGVNSTEKGDLSSESTVSRIRTEHFPLTLESARPSHTSQYLCASSGGDRVGEETQYFGPGTRLLVL.

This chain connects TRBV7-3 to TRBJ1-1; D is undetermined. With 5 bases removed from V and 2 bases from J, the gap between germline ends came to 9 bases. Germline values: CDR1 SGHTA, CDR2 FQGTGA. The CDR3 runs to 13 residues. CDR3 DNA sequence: TGTGCCAGCAGCCCCGGCGGAAACACTGAAGCTTTCTTT. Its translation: CASSPGGNTEAFF.

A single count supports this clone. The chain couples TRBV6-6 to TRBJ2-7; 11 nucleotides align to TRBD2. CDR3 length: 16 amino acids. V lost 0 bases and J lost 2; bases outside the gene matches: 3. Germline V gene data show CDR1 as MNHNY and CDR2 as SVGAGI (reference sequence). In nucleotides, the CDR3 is TGTGCCAGCAGTTACTCGACTAGCGGGGCAACCTACGAGCAGTACTTC. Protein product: CASSYSTSGATYEQYF.

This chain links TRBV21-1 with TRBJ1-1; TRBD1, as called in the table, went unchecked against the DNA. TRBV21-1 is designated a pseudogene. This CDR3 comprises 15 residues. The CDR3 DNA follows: TGTGCCAGCAGCAGGACAGGGGAAGAGAACACTGAAGCTTTCTTT. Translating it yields CASSRTGEENTEAFF.

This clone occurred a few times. CDR3 bases: TGTGCCAGCAGCTTAGAGGGCAGGGGGATACCCCGTCCCTACGAGCAGTACTTC. Translated: CASSLEGRGIPRPYEQYF. V gene TRBV7-2 combines with J gene TRBJ2-7; 7 positions agree with TRBD1. Trimming removed 1 base from V and 2 bases from J; junction bases left unmatched: 14. Per germline, CDR1 SGHTA and CDR2 FQGNSA. The CDR3 is made up of 18 amino acids.

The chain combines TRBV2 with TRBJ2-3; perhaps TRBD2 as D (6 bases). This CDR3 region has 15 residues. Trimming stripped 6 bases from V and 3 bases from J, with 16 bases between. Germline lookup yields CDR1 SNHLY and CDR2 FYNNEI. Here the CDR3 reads CASRDPTSGTDTQYF. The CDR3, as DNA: TGTGCCAGCAGAGACCCGACTAGTGGGACAGATACGCAGTATTTT.

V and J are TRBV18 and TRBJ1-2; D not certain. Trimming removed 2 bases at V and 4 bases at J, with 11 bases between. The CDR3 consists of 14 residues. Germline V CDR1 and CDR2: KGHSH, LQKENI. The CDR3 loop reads CASSPGRGPYGYTF. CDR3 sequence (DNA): TGTGCCAGCTCACCAGGGCGGGGTCCCTATGGCTACACCTTC.

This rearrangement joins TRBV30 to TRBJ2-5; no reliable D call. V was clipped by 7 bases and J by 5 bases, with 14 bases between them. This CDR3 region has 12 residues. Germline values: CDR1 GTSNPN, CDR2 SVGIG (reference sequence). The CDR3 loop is CASPRSRETQYF. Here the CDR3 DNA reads TGTGCCTCCCCGAGGTCCCGGGAGACCCAGTACTTC.

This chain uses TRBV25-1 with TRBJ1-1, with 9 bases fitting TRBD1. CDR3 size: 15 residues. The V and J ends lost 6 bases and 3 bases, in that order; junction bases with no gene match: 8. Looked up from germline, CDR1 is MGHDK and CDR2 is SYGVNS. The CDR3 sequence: CASSRIRDRDTEAFF. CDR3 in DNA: TGTGCCAGCAGCCGGATCAGGGACAGGGACACTGAAGCTTTCTTT.

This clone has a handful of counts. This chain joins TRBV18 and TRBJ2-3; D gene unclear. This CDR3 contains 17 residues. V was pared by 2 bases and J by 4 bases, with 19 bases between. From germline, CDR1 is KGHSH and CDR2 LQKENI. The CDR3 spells CASSPIGATGLADTQYF. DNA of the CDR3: TGTGCCAGCTCACCAATTGGAGCGACGGGTCTCGCAGATACGCAGTATTTT.

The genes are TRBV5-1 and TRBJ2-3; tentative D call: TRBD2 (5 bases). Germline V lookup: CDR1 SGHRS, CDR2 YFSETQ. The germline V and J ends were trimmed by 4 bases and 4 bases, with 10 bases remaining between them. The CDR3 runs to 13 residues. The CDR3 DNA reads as TGCGCCAGCAGCGTTAGCGTCGCAGATACGCAGTATTTT. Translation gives CASSVSVADTQYF.

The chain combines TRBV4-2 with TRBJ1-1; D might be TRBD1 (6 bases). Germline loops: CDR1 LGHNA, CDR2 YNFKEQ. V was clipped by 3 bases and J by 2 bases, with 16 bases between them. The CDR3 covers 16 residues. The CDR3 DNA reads TGTGCCAGCAGCCAGGGACCCGGACAGCTTAACACTGAAGCTTTCTTT. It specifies CASSQGPGQLNTEAFF.

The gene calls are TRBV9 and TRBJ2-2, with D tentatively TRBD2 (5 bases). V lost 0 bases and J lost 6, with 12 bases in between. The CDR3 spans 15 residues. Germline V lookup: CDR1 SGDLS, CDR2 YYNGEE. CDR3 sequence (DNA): TGTGCCAGCAGCGTAGGCGGAGGTGGGGCCGGGGAGCTGTTTTTT. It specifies CASSVGGGGAGELFF.

CDR3 in amino acids: CASSYSAQSQPYEQYF. CDR3 DNA sequence: TGTGCCAGCAGTTACTCGGCACAGTCCCAACCCTACGAGCAGTACTTC. J is TRBJ2-7 and V is TRBV6-5, with unresolved D. Deletions cut 0 bases from V and 2 bases from J, with 14 bases between. The CDR3 is 16 amino acids. CDR1 and CDR2 (germline): MNHEY, SVGAGI.

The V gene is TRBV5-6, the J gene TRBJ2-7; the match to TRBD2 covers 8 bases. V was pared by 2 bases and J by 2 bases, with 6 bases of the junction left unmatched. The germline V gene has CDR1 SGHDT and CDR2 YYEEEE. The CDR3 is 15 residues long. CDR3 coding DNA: TGTGCCAGCAGCTTCCGTGGGACTAGTCCCTACGAGCAGTACTTC. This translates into CASSFRGTSPYEQYF.

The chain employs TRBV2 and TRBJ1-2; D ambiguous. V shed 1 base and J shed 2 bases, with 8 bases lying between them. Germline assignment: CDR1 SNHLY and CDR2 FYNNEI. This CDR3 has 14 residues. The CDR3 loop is CASSEGSRNYGYTF. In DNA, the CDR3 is TGTGCCAGCAGTGAAGGGTCCAGGAACTATGGCTACACCTTC.

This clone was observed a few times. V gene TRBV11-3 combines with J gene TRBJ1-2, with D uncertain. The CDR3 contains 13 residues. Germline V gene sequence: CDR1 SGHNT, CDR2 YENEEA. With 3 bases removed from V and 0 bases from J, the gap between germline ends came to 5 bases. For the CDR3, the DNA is TGTGCCAGCAGCTTCCCAGCTAACTATGGCTACACCTTC. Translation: CASSFPANYGYTF.

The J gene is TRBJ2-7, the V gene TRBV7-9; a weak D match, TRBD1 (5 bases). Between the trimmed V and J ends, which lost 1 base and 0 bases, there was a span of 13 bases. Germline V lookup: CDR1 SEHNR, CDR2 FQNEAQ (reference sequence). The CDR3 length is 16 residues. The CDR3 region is CASSLGDRPSSYEQYF. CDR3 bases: TGTGCCAGCAGCTTAGGTGACAGACCGAGCTCCTACGAGCAGTACTTC.

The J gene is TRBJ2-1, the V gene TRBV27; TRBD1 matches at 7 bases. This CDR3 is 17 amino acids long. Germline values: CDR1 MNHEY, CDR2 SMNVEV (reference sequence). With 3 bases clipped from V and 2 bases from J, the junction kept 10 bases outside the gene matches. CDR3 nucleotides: TGTGCCAGCAGTTTGCTTTCCGGGACAGTAGCCTACAATGAGCAGTTCTTC. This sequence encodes CASSLLSGTVAYNEQFF.

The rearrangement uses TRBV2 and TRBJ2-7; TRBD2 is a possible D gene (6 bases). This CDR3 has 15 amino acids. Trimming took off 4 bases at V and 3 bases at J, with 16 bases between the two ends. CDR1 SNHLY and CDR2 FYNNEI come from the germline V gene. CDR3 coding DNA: TGTGCCAGCAGTGGGAGGGGTACAGAAGTCTACGAGCAGTACTTC. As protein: CASSGRGTEVYEQYF.

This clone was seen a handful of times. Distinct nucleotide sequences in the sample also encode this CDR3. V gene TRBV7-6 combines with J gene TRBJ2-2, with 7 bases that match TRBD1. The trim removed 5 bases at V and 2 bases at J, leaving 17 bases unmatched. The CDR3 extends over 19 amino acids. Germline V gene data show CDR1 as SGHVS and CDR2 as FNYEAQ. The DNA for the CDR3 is TGTGCCAGCAGCACCCGGGACAGCCCATTACAAATAAACACCGGGGAGCTGTTTTTT. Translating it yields CASSTRDSPLQINTGELFF.

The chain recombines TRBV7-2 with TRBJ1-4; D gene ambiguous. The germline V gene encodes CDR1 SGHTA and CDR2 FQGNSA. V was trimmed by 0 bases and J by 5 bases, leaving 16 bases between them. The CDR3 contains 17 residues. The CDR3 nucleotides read TGTGCCAGCAGCTTAGCCCCTGGACTGTACAACAATGAAAAACTGTTTTTT. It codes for CASSLAPGLYNNEKLFF.

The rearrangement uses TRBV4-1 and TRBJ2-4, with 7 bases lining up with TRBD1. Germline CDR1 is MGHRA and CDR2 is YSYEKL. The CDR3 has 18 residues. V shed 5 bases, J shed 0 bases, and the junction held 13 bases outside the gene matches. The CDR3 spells CASSETGQVAGAKNIQYF. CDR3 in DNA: TGCGCCAGCAGCGAAACTGGACAGGTGGCCGGAGCCAAAAACATTCAGTACTTC.

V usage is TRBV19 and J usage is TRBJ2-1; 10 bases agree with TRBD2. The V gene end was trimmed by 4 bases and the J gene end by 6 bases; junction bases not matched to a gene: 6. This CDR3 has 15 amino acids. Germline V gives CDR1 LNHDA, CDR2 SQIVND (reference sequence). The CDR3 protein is CASSTLAGEVNEQFF. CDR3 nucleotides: TGTGCCAGTAGTACTCTAGCGGGAGAAGTCAATGAGCAGTTCTTC.

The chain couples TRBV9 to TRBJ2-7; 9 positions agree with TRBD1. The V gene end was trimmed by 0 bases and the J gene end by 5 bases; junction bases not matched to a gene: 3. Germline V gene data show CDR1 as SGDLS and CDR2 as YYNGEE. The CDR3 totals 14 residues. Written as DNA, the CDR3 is TGTGCCAGCAGCGTAGGGGACAGGGTCCACGAGCAGTACTTC. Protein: CASSVGDRVHEQYF. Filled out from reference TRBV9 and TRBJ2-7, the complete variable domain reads DSGVTQTPKHLITATGQRVTLRCSPRSGDLSVYWYQQSLDQGLQFLIQYYNGEERAKGNILERFSAQQFPDLHSELNLSSLELGDSALYFCASSVGDRVHEQYFGPGTRLTVT.

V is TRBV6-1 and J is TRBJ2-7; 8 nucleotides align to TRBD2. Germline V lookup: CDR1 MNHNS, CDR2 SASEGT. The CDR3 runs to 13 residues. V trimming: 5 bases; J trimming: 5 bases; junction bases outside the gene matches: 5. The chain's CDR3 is CASSPAGEDEQYF. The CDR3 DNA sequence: TGTGCCAGCAGTCCAGCGGGAGAGGACGAGCAGTACTTC.

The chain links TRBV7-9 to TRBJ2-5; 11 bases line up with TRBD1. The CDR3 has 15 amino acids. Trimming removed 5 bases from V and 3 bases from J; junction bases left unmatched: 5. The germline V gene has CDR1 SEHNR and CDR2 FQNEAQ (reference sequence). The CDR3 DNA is TGTGCCAGCAGCGCCGGACAGGGGGCGGAAGAGACCCAGTACTTC. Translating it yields CASSAGQGAEETQYF.

The CDR3: CASSRGGDEQFF. The CDR3 DNA is TGTGCCAGCAGCAGAGGAGGGGATGAGCAGTTCTTC. The V and J genes are TRBV5-4 and TRBJ2-1; a possible D gene is TRBD2 (6 bases). This CDR3 spans 12 amino acids. V lost 4 bases to trimming and J lost 8 bases, with 10 bases between them. Germline CDR1 SGHNT, CDR2 YYREEE (reference sequence).

CDR3: CASSSPGTTARPGNYGYTF. DNA for the CDR3: TGTGCCAGCAGCTCCCCCGGGACAACAGCCAGGCCCGGTAACTATGGCTACACCTTC. V and J are TRBV5-4 and TRBJ1-2; possibly TRBD1 for D (6 bases). Trimming removed 3 bases from V and 1 base from J, with 25 bases in between. There are 19 residues in the CDR3. Germline values: CDR1 SGHNT, CDR2 YYREEE (reference sequence). The entire variable domain, with the rest obtained from reference TRBV5-4 and TRBJ1-2, is as follows: ETGVTQSPTHLIKTRGQQVTLRCSSQSGHNTVSWYQQALGQGPQFIFQYYREEENGRGNFPPRFSGLQFPNYSSELNVNALELDDSALYLCASSSPGTTARPGNYGYTFGSGTRLTVV.